What follows describes a single T cell receptor (beta chain). The antigen is undetermined. Distinct nucleotide sequences in the sample also encode this CDR3. Produced via immunoSEQ multiplex PCR; TCRdb's table is partial and in-frame only. The data contain about 93,000 clones, about 86% of them singletons. Trimming removed 9 bases from V and 1 base from J, with 19 bases in between. From germline, CDR1 is LGHDT and CDR2 YNNKEL (reference sequence). The CDR3 runs to 15 residues. The sample belongs to a study of T cell responses to AZD1222 COVID-19 vaccine. Study outcomes and limitations: Baseline seropositives among AZD1222 recipients totaled only 5 to 7. Nearly half of spike-specific TCRs reportedly target variant regions that are unmutated in the B.1.351 and B.1.1.7 variants.

The rearrangement joins TRBV3-1 (or the pseudogene TRBV3-2) to TRBJ2-7; D might be TRBD1 (5 bases). The material sequenced was peripheral blood, taken on day 0 of AZD1222 vaccination. The sequence was obtained from an adult in good health. The CDR3 nucleotides read TGTGCCAGTAGCTCCGGACCGACAGCTTCCTACGAGCAGTACTTC. It codes for CASSSGPTASYEQYF.